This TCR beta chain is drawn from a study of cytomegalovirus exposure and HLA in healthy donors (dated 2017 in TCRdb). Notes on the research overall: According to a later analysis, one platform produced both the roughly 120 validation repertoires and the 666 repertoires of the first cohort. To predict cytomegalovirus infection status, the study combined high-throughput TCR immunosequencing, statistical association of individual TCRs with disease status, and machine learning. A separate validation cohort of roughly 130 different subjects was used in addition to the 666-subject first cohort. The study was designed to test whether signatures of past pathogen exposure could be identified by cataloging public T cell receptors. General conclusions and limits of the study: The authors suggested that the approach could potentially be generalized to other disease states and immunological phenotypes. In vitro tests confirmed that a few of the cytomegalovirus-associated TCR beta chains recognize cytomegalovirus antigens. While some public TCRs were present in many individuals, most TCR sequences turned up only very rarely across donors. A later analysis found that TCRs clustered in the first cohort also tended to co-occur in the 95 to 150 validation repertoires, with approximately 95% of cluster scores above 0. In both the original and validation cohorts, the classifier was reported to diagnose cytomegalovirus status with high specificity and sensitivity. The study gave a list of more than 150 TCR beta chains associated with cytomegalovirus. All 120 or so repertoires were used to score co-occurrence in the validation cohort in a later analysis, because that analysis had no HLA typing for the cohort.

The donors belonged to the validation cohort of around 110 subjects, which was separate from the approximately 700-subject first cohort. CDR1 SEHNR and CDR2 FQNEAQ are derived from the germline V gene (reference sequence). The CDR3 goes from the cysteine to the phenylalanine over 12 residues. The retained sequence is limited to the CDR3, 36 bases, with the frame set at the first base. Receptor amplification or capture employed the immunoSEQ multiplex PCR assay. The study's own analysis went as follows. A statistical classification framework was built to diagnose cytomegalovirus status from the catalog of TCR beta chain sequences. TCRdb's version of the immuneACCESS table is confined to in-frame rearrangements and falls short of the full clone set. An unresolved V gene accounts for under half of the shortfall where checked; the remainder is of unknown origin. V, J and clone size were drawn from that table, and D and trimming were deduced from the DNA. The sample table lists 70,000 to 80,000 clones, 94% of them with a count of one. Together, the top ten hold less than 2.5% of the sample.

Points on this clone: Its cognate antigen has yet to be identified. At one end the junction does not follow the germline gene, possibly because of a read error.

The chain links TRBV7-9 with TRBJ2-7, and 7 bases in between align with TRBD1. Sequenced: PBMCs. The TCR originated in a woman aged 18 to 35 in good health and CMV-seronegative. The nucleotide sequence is TGTGCCAGCAGCTCCGGACAGGCCCCATTATTCTTC. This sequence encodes CASSSGQAPLFF. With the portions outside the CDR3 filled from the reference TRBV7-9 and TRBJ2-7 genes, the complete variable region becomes DTGVSQNPRHKITKRGQNVTFRCDPISEHNRLYWYRQTLGQGPEFLTYFQNEAQLEKSRLLSDRFSAERPKGSFSTLEIQRTEQGDSAMYLCASSSGQAPLFFGPGTRLTVT.